This passage covers 18 T cell receptor beta chains from one sample sequenced in a study of T cell repertoires in cytomegalovirus infection. The antigens these receptors bind are not known. MiXCR, applied by TCRdb to the reads, yields one record per CDR3 protein. The sample has around 540,000 distinct CDR3 sequences; 33% are singletons. The material sequenced was cultured PBMCs, taken from culture after CMV antigen stimulation. Every receptor here comes from a human donor in good health (CMV status not recorded). Some clones in this sample may be carry-over from other donors' samples.

This clonotype showed up just a few times. The V gene is TRBV10-3, the J gene TRBJ1-1; D gene unclear. This CDR3 region has 14 residues. Trimming shortened V by 3 bases and J by 5 bases, and 13 bases separated the two germline ends. CDR1 is ENHRY, CDR2 SYGVKD, per germline. The CDR3 nucleotides are TGTGCCATCAGTGAATCGGACTTTGGAACTGAAGCTTTCTTT. This encodes CAISESDFGTEAFF.

This clonotype was counted only a few times. The chain recombines TRBV20-1 with TRBJ2-3; D perhaps matches TRBD2 (5 bases). With 6 bases removed from V and 5 bases from J, the gap between germline ends came to 15 bases. Per the germline V gene, CDR1 is DFQATT and CDR2 is SNEGSKA (reference sequence). This CDR3 is built from 13 residues. The CDR3 DNA follows: TGCAGTGCATCGGACGTAGCGTTAGATACGCAGTATTTT. It translates to CSASDVALDTQYF.

This clonotype occurred many times. The V gene is TRBV7-2, the J gene TRBJ2-7; a possible D gene is TRBD1 (5 bases). CDR3 length: 15 amino acids. CDR1 and CDR2 from the germline V gene are SGHTA and FQGNSA. V was cut by 2 bases and J by 7 bases, with 18 bases left in between. The CDR3 loop is CASSLRSGPPGEQYF. The CDR3 DNA reads TGTGCCAGCAGCTTACGGTCCGGGCCCCCAGGGGAGCAGTACTTC. The full variable domain, rest sourced from reference TRBV7-2 and TRBJ2-7, is GAGVSQSPSNKVTEKGKDVELRCDPISGHTALYWYRQSLGQGLEFLIYFQGNSAPDKSGLPSDRFSAERTGGSVSTLTIQRTQQEDSAVYLCASSLRSGPPGEQYFGPGTRLTVT.

This clonotype has just a few counts. The rearrangement joins TRBV18 to TRBJ2-7; D possibly corresponds to TRBD2 (6 bases). Between the trimmed V and J ends, which lost 4 bases and 3 bases, there was a span of 16 bases. The germline V gene encodes CDR1 KGHSH and CDR2 LQKENI. CDR3 length: 15 amino acids. The CDR3 loop reads CASSLSGERFYEQYF. In DNA, the CDR3 is TGTGCCAGCTCACTGTCGGGGGAGCGTTTCTACGAGCAGTACTTC.

V gene TRBV12-3 or TRBV12-4 combines with J gene TRBJ2-5, with 8 bases matching TRBD1. V gave up 5 bases and J gave up 2 bases; unmatched junction bases: 4. This CDR3 has 14 amino acids. The CDR3 nucleotides are TGTGCCAGCAGTCTGGGACAGGAACAAGAGACCCAGTACTTC. Translating it yields CASSLGQEQETQYF.

The chain recombines TRBV19 with TRBJ2-2; weak D call: TRBD1 (5 bases). The CDR3 loop spans 13 amino acids. V shed 5 bases and J shed 4 bases, with 8 bases lying between them. CDR1 and CDR2 from the germline V gene are LNHDA and SQIVND (reference sequence). CDR3 DNA sequence: TGTGCCAGTAGTCTCAGGGTCACCGGGGAGCTGTTTTTT. Its translation: CASSLRVTGELFF.

The V gene is TRBV12-3 or TRBV12-4, the J gene TRBJ2-5, with 9 bases that match TRBD1. The CDR3 length is 14 residues. V shed 5 bases, J shed 5 bases, and the junction held 6 bases outside the gene matches. As DNA, the CDR3 is TGTGCCAGCAGTATACAGGGGGCTGGGGAGACCCAGTACTTC. Protein: CASSIQGAGETQYF.

This clonotype was recorded at least ten times. The chain is built from TRBV6-1 and TRBJ2-3, with 10 bases matching TRBD2. From germline, CDR1 is MNHNS and CDR2 SASEGT. With 4 bases clipped from V and 1 base from J, the junction kept 2 bases outside the gene matches. The CDR3 extends over 15 amino acids. The CDR3: CASSALAGGTDTQYF. The CDR3 DNA reads TGTGCCAGCAGTGCGCTAGCGGGGGGCACAGATACGCAGTATTTT.

The table lists this clonotype with a few counts. V and J are TRBV4-1 and TRBJ2-4, with TRBD2 as a possible D gene (5 bases). Trimming stripped 1 base from V and 7 bases from J, with 8 bases between. Germline CDR1 MGHRA, CDR2 YSYEKL. This CDR3 is 13 amino acids long. CDR3 loop: CASSQVSGNIQYF. CDR3 DNA sequence: TGCGCCAGCAGCCAAGTTTCGGGGAACATTCAGTACTTC.

On this clonotype itself: The junction and the germline gene differ at one end; a read error may be behind it. The J gene is TRBJ2-3, the V gene TRBV7-2; TRBD1 matches 7 bases. Per the germline V gene, CDR1 is SGHTA and CDR2 is FQGNSA. The length of the CDR3 is 16 residues. CDR3 bases: TGTGTCAGCAGCTTGACAGGGAGAAAAGGCACAGATACGCAGTATTTT. As protein: CVSSLTGRKGTDTQYF.

This clonotype has more than one count but fewer than ten. This sequence joins TRBV7-4 and TRBJ2-5; 9 nucleotides align to TRBD2. V dropped 6 bases and J dropped 5; count of bases not matched to a gene: 16. From germline, CDR1 is SGHVT and CDR2 SQSDAQ. The CDR3 runs to 17 residues. CDR3 amino acids: CASRDTRREGLGETQYF. The CDR3 bases are TGTGCCAGCAGGGACACCCGGCGGGAGGGCCTCGGGGAGACCCAGTACTTC.

This clonotype was recorded a few times. This chain uses TRBV7-6 with TRBJ1-3; weak D call: TRBD1 (5 bases). This CDR3 has 13 amino acids. Germline loops: CDR1 SGHVS, CDR2 FNYEAQ. The V gene lost 5 bases and the J gene lost 4 bases, with 9 bases spanning the gap. CDR3 protein: CASSVGQGNTIYF. As DNA, the CDR3 is TGTGCCAGCAGCGTGGGGCAGGGAAACACCATATATTTT.

This clonotype was recorded a few times. The rearrangement uses TRBV7-9 and TRBJ1-6; unclear D gene. Germline V CDR1 and CDR2: SEHNR, FQNEAQ (reference sequence). The CDR3 loop spans 14 amino acids. V lost 6 bases, J lost 7 bases, and 13 bases lay in between. The DNA of the CDR3 is TGTGCCAGCAGGTTCGGCCGCCTCAATTCACCCCTCCACTTT. The encoded protein is CASRFGRLNSPLHF.

This clonotype was picked up many times. This chain uses TRBV7-8 with TRBJ1-1, with 8 bases that match TRBD1. This CDR3 has 15 amino acids. With V trimmed by 5 bases and J by 5 bases, 10 bases remained unmatched. CDR1 SGHVS and CDR2 FQNEAQ come from the germline V gene. Here the CDR3 DNA reads TGTGCCAGCAGCCCCGCCCGGACAGGGAAAACTGAAGCTTTCTTT. Its protein product is CASSPARTGKTEAFF.

This chain joins TRBV7-2 and TRBJ1-3; D possibly corresponds to TRBD1 (5 bases). V lost 4 bases to trimming and J lost 0 bases, with 13 bases between them. There are 16 residues in the CDR3. Germline V gene lookup returns CDR1 SGHTA and CDR2 FQGNSA. CDR3 protein: CASSSKQVHSGNTIYF. The CDR3 DNA sequence: TGTGCCAGCAGCTCGAAACAGGTCCACTCTGGAAACACCATATATTTT.

The table lists this clonotype with a count of one. The rearrangement uses TRBV12-3 or TRBV12-4 and TRBJ2-1, with D perhaps matching TRBD1 (6 bases). The CDR3 has 15 residues. V was clipped by 6 bases and J by 8 bases, with 20 bases between them. CDR3 in DNA: TGTGCCAGCAGCGCGAGGGGGAGACGGGTGGATGAGCAGTTCTTC. Translation: CASSARGRRVDEQFF.

The sample holds a few counts of this clonotype. The genes are TRBV4-2 and TRBJ2-5, with 10 positions matching TRBD1. With 1 base clipped from V and 1 base from J, the junction kept 3 bases outside the gene matches. Per the germline V gene, CDR1 is LGHNA and CDR2 is YNFKEQ. This CDR3 has 16 residues. For the CDR3, the DNA is TGTGCCAGCAGCCAAGGGGACAGGGGAATCCAAGAGACCCAGTACTTC. It translates to CASSQGDRGIQETQYF.

CDR3 residues: CASRAGTSRETQYF. In DNA, the CDR3 is TGTGCCAGCAGAGCCGGGACTAGCCGAGAGACCCAGTACTTC. The chain employs TRBV28 and TRBJ2-5; 9 positions agree with TRBD2. This CDR3 comprises 14 residues. In germline, CDR1 is MDHEN, CDR2 SYDVKM. Trimming cost V 6 bases and J 4 bases; bases outside gene matches: 6.